Presented here are 27 T cell receptor beta chains from one specimen sequenced in a study of human T cells and chemical hapten exposure. MiXCR, run by TCRdb on the RACE reads, gives a single entry per CDR3 protein. In the table there are about 120,000 distinct CDR3 sequences, approximately 13% of which are singletons. Documented time point: pre-sensitization, week 0. Noted treatment: therapeutic diphenylcyclopropenone sensitization with weekly scalp DPC. The specimen was whole blood, collected in connection with sensitization to the hapten diphenylcyclopropenone (DPC). The receptors come from a woman between 18 and 29 years old with alopecia areata. Some clones in this sample may be carry-over from other donors' samples.

This clonotype was counted between two and nine times. The V gene is TRBV6-1, the J gene TRBJ2-2; 7 bases match TRBD1. The CDR3 is 15 amino acids. Trimming at V came to 7 bases and at J to 4 bases, leaving 9 bases not matched to a gene. Looked up from germline, CDR1 is MNHNS and CDR2 is SASEGT. The CDR3 region is CASISTGSSTGELFF. In DNA form, the CDR3 reads TGTGCCAGCATCTCGACAGGGTCCAGCACCGGGGAGCTGTTTTTT.

This clonotype has at least ten counts. The V gene is TRBV18, the J gene TRBJ2-7; TRBD1 aligns across 9 bases. The germline CDR1 and CDR2 sequences are KGHSH and LQKENI. V gave up 3 bases and J gave up 3 bases; unmatched junction bases: 0. This CDR3 is built from 13 residues. CDR3 nucleotides: TGTGCCAGCTCACCGACAGGGGGCTACGAGCAGTACTTC. Translated, it gives CASSPTGGYEQYF.

A note on this clonotype: A read error is likely, as this CDR3 ends without the conserved phenylalanine or tryptophan. This rearrangement joins TRBV4-3 to TRBJ2-3; D is possibly TRBD1 (5 bases). V dropped 0 bases and J dropped 1 base, with 14 bases sitting between them. Germline V CDR1 and CDR2: LGHNA, YSLEER. The CDR3 runs to 17 residues. DNA of the CDR3: TGCGCCAGCAGCCAAGAGGGGCTGAAGGACCGCACAGATACGCAGTATTTA. It translates to CASSQEGLKDRTDTQYL.

The rearrangement links TRBV7-2 to TRBJ2-1; D call uncertain. Trimming left V 0 bases short and J 10 bases short, with 7 bases between. CDR3 length: 12 amino acids. CDR1 is SGHTA and CDR2 is FQGNSA in the germline V gene. CDR3 nucleotide sequence: TGTGCCAGCAGCTTAGCGGCGAGGGAGCAGTTCTTC. It encodes CASSLAAREQFF.

The chain couples TRBV12-3 or TRBV12-4 to TRBJ2-3; D uncertain. The CDR3 length is 14 residues. V dropped 3 bases and J dropped 4 bases, with 11 bases sitting between them. CDR3 sequence (DNA): TGTGCCAGCAGTTTGGTTCAGATCGCAGATACGCAGTATTTT. Its translation is CASSLVQIADTQYF.

This chain links TRBV20-1 with TRBJ2-7; D is perhaps TRBD1 or TRBD2 (5 bases each). V dropped 0 bases and J dropped 5 bases, with 11 bases sitting between them. Germline V gene lookup returns CDR1 DFQATT and CDR2 SNEGSKA (reference sequence). CDR3 length: 13 amino acids. CDR3 residues: CSARDVRGDEQYF. The CDR3 bases are TGCAGTGCTAGAGATGTGAGGGGTGACGAGCAGTACTTC.

This clonotype was seen many times. V and J are TRBV18 and TRBJ2-7; the D gene is possibly TRBD1 (5 bases). The CDR3 is 14 amino acids. Trimming took 4 bases from V and 0 from J, leaving 10 bases between them. The germline CDR1 and CDR2 sequences are KGHSH and LQKENI. The CDR3 loop is CASSLTGPSYEQYF. The CDR3 region has the DNA TGTGCCAGCTCACTCACAGGACCCTCCTACGAGCAGTACTTC.

This chain joins TRBV4-1 and TRBJ1-4; 10 bases match TRBD1. CDR1 MGHRA and CDR2 YSYEKL come from the germline V gene. The V and J ends lost 3 bases and 6 bases, in that order; junction bases with no gene match: 4. The CDR3 has 15 amino acids. CDR3 coding DNA: TGCGCCAGCAGCCAGGTTGGGACAGGGGATGAAAAACTGTTTTTT. It encodes CASSQVGTGDEKLFF.

This clonotype was recorded a few times. J is TRBJ1-4 and V is TRBV20-1; D gene uncertain. There are 12 residues in the CDR3. Germline assignment: CDR1 DFQATT and CDR2 SNEGSKA (reference sequence). The V gene lost 2 bases and the J gene lost 6 bases, with 7 bases spanning the gap. The DNA of the CDR3 is TGCAGTGCTAGAAGTCTAGATGAAAAACTGTTTTTT. Encoded protein: CSARSLDEKLFF.

This clonotype was counted a few times. The chain links TRBV4-3 to TRBJ2-1; D not certain. The germline V gene encodes CDR1 LGHNA and CDR2 YSLEER. Between the trimmed V and J ends, which lost 3 bases and 2 bases, there was a span of 8 bases. This CDR3 is built from 14 residues. The CDR3 bases are TGCGCCAGCAGCCAGGATACCACCTACAATGAGCAGTTCTTC. Its translation is CASSQDTTYNEQFF.

This clonotype was picked up a small number of times. This sequence joins TRBV12-3 or TRBV12-4 and TRBJ1-4; possibly TRBD1 for D (6 bases). Between the trimmed V and J ends, which lost 3 bases and 8 bases, there was a span of 13 bases. The CDR3 runs 14 residues. The chain's CDR3 is CASSFGGGQEKLFF. The DNA of the CDR3 is TGTGCCAGCAGTTTTGGTGGGGGCCAGGAAAAACTGTTTTTT.

This clonotype was counted only a few times. The chain joins TRBV20-1 to TRBJ2-3; 9 bases agree with TRBD1. Germline CDR1 DFQATT, CDR2 SNEGSKA (reference sequence). V shed 6 bases and J 7 bases; nucleotides not matched to a gene: 8. This CDR3 comprises 13 residues. The CDR3 DNA sequence: TGCAGTGCCCACCCGGGACAGGGAAATACGCAGTATTTT. Translated, it gives CSAHPGQGNTQYF.

This clonotype has just a few counts. The chain has TRBV4-3 and TRBJ1-6; D gene uncertain. The V and J ends lost 3 bases and 8 bases respectively, with 14 bases between them. The CDR3 extends over 15 amino acids. Germline V lookup: CDR1 LGHNA, CDR2 YSLEER. The CDR3 sequence: CASSQSWTDDSPLHF. The CDR3 region has the DNA TGCGCCAGCAGCCAGTCCTGGACGGACGATTCACCCCTCCACTTT.

In its sample, this clonotype was seen many times. The rearrangement joins TRBV7-2 to TRBJ2-6; perhaps TRBD1 as D (6 bases). Trimming left V 4 bases short and J 0 bases short, with 7 bases between. CDR3 length: 15 amino acids. Germline values: CDR1 SGHTA, CDR2 FQGNSA. CDR3 in amino acids: CASSWTVSGANVLTF. CDR3 DNA: TGTGCCAGCAGCTGGACAGTCTCTGGGGCCAACGTCCTGACTTTC.

The rearrangement joins TRBV12-3 or TRBV12-4 to TRBJ2-7, with 8 bases that match TRBD2. This CDR3 comprises 16 residues. After removal of 3 bases from V and 9 bases from J, the junction contained 16 bases not matched to a gene. The CDR3 spells CASSFGGAGGLRGQYF. The CDR3, as DNA: TGTGCCAGCAGTTTCGGAGGCGCGGGGGGTTTACGAGGGCAGTACTTC.

V usage is TRBV29-1 and J usage is TRBJ1-1; TRBD1 aligns across 7 bases. This CDR3 contains 13 residues. J gave up 4 bases and V 6 bases, and 8 bases lay outside the gene matches. From germline, CDR1 is SQVTM and CDR2 ANQGSEA. This CDR3 reads CSVGVSGGTEAFF. The CDR3 nucleotides read TGCAGCGTCGGCGTTTCAGGGGGCACTGAAGCTTTCTTT.

This clonotype has a handful of counts. This rearrangement joins TRBV12-3 or TRBV12-4 to TRBJ2-3; D is tentatively TRBD1 or TRBD2 (5 bases each). The V end was cut by 11 bases, the J end by 0 bases, with 15 bases between. The CDR3 is made up of 14 amino acids. CDR3 in amino acids: CASRWDGSTDTQYF. Written as DNA, the CDR3 is TGTGCCTCCCGGTGGGACGGTAGCACAGATACGCAGTATTTT.

The V gene is TRBV9, the J gene TRBJ2-7; TRBD2 matches 7 bases. Trimming took 0 bases from V and 0 from J; bases not matched to a gene: 3. Germline-derived CDR1 and CDR2 are SGDLS and YYNGEE. This CDR3 spans 15 amino acids. The CDR3 loop is CASSVGAGVSYEQYF. The DNA for the CDR3 is TGTGCCAGCAGCGTAGGGGCGGGGGTCTCCTACGAGCAGTACTTC.

This clonotype was seen a few times. The V and J genes are TRBV19 and TRBJ2-7; D is perhaps TRBD1 or TRBD2 (6 bases each). Trimming pared 7 bases from V and 0 bases from J, leaving 19 bases between. The CDR3 extends over 16 amino acids. Germline CDR1 reads LNHDA; CDR2 reads SQIVND (reference sequence). CDR3 protein: CASKGGSLGSSYEQYF. DNA of the CDR3: TGTGCCAGTAAGGGGGGATCTTTGGGGTCCTCCTACGAGCAGTACTTC.

This clonotype was found a few times. The chain couples TRBV6-5 to TRBJ2-2, with a tentative D call TRBD1 (5 bases). Germline V gene lookup returns CDR1 MNHEY and CDR2 SVGAGI. The CDR3 sequence is 14 residues long. Between the trimmed V and J ends, which lost 5 bases and 1 base, there was a span of 8 bases. The CDR3 DNA is TGTGCCAGCAGTCGGACACAGAACACCGGGGAGCTGTTTTTT. This codes for CASSRTQNTGELFF.

CDR3 in DNA: TGTGCCAGCAGCTTAAACCAGCTTACGCAGTATTTT. Protein: CASSLNQLTQYF. This sequence joins TRBV7-8 and TRBJ2-3; D is undetermined. This CDR3 has 12 residues. Germline-derived CDR1 and CDR2 are SGHVS and FQNEAQ. The ends were cut back, 2 bases at V and 8 bases at J, with 8 bases in the middle.

Concerning this clonotype: A junction boundary mismatches the germline segment, possibly from a read error. The J gene is TRBJ2-3, the V gene TRBV6-2 or TRBV6-3; the match to TRBD2 covers 11 bases. Germline lookup yields CDR1 MNHEY and CDR2 SVGEGT. The CDR3 is 14 amino acids. Here the CDR3 reads CVSTLAGGTDTQYF. Written as DNA, the CDR3 is TGTGTCAGCACCCTAGCGGGGGGAACAGATACGCAGTATTTT.

The chain uses TRBV6-6 and TRBJ2-2, with 8 positions matching TRBD1. The V segment lost 6 bases and the J segment 4 bases; nucleotides outside the gene matches: 13. CDR3 size: 17 residues. Germline CDR1 MNHNY, CDR2 SVGAGI (reference sequence). The CDR3 nucleotides read TGTGCCAGCAGCCTTAACCTGAGGACAGGGACCACCGGGGAGCTGTTTTTT. Translating gives CASSLNLRTGTTGELFF.

This clonotype has ten or more counts. The chain is built from TRBV12-3 or TRBV12-4 and TRBJ1-5; 7 bases map to TRBD1. The CDR3 has 15 amino acids. Losses at the gene ends were 6 bases for V and 3 bases for J; bases not matched to a gene: 8. CDR3 residues: CASRSPGTDNQPQHF. CDR3 nucleotides: TGTGCCAGCAGGTCACCCGGGACAGACAATCAGCCCCAGCATTTT.

Notes on this clonotype: A read error may account for a junction end that differs from germline. The gene calls are TRBV28 and TRBJ1-1, with D possibly TRBD1 on 6 matching bases. Germline CDR1 MDHEN, CDR2 SYDVKM. This CDR3 has 16 residues. CDR3 sequence reads: CTSSLLVLGGEAEAFF. The CDR3 nucleotides are TGTACCAGCAGTTTACTAGTTCTCGGGGGCGAGGCTGAAGCTTTCTTT.

The chain carries TRBV29-1 and TRBJ2-2, with D unresolved. CDR3 length equals 12 residues. V lost 5 bases, J lost 5 bases, and 9 bases lay in between. Per the germline V gene, CDR1 is SQVTM and CDR2 is ANQGSEA. The chain's CDR3 is CSVMRLTGELFF. CDR3 nucleotides: TGCAGCGTTATGCGTCTTACCGGGGAGCTGTTTTTT.

This clonotype was counted between two and nine times. The V call is TRBV15, the J call TRBJ2-3; D possibly corresponds to TRBD2 (7 bases). Germline CDR1 is LNHNV and CDR2 is YYDKDF (reference sequence). The CDR3 runs 14 residues. Trimming shortened V by 5 bases and J by 6 bases, and 15 bases separated the two germline ends. CDR3 in amino acids: CATSGGGAGDTQYF. CDR3 coding DNA: TGTGCCACCAGCGGAGGGGGGGCAGGGGATACGCAGTATTTT.